Sequencing of this T cell receptor beta chain was carried out in a study of vaccination and CD4 T cells after COVID-19. The overall study: The post-COVID sampling time was a median roughly 100 days after diagnosis, ranging from 35 to 161. Either a CEFX pool, an HIV-1 Nef pool, or no peptide was added to control cultures. In culture, cells were exposed to overlapping spike peptides from SARS-CoV-2, HCoV-NL63, HCoV-OC43 and HCoV-229E.

The V segment lost 2 bases and the J segment 7 bases; nucleotides outside the gene matches: 5. CDR3 length: 14 residues. Germline V gene sequence: CDR1 SGHTA, CDR2 FQGNSA. Cultured CD4+ T cells had their DNA profiled by the Oncomine TCR Beta short-read assay. From the PCR reads, TCRdb called clonotypes with MiXCR, one entry per CDR3 protein. The sample carries about 19,000 distinct CDR3 sequences, 23% recorded once. The sample's treatment: roughly 11-day PBMC culture with coronavirus spike peptide pools or control peptides (ViraFEST assay). In the ViraFEST assay, peptide-pool expansion preceded TCR sequencing of expanded clonotypes. To note about this clonotype: Its target is not known.

This chain joins TRBV7-2 and TRBJ2-7; 10 bases map to TRBD2. The source is a human donor with COVID-19. The sample was cultured CD4+ T cells from blood. CDR3 residues: CASSLLLAGLEQYF. In DNA form, the CDR3 reads TGTGCCAGCAGCTTACTACTAGCGGGGTTGGAGCAGTACTTC.